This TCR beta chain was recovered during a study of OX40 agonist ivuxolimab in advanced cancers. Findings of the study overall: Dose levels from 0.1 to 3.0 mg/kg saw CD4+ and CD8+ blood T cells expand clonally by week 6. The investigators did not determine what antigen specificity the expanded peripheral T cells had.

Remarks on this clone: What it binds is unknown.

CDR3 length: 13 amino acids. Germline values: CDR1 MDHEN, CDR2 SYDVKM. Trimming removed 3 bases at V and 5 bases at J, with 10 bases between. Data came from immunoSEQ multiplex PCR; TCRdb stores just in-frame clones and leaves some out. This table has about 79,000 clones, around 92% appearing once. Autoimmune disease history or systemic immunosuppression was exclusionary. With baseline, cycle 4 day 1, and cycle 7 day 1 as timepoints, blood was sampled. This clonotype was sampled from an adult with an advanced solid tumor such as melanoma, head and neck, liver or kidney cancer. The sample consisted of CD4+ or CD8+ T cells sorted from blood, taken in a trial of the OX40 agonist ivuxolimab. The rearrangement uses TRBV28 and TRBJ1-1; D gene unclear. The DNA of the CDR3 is TGTGCCAGCAGTTTTTTGATTCGGACTGAAGCTTTCTTT. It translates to CASSFLIRTEAFF.